These 14 T cell receptor beta chains were sequenced from one sample in a study of blood T cell repertoires in COVID-19. Assay: immunoSEQ multiplex PCR; the TCRdb copy retains only in-frame clones and omits some. The sample includes roughly 250,000 clones, around nine tenths of them seen just once. The material sequenced was peripheral blood. These receptors came from a man aged 40-55 years who had recovered from COVID-19.

The chain carries TRBV7-2 and TRBJ2-4; 8 nucleotides line up with TRBD2. The V gene end was trimmed by 5 bases and the J gene end by 4 bases; junction bases not matched to a gene: 7. CDR1 and CDR2 from the germline V gene are SGHTA and FQGNSA. The CDR3 runs 15 residues. The chain's CDR3 is CASSPGGLLKNIQYF. In nucleotides, the CDR3 is TGTGCCAGCAGCCCGGGGGGGCTGTTAAAAAACATTCAGTACTTC.

This rearrangement joins TRBV2 to TRBJ2-5; the match to TRBD2 covers 12 bases. The CDR3 spans 16 residues. V was pared by 10 bases and J by 2 bases, with 11 bases of the junction left unmatched. Germline V lookup: CDR1 SNHLY, CDR2 FYNNEI. CDR3 DNA sequence: TGTGCCACGACTAGCGGGGGAGCTAGTTTTCAAGAGACCCAGTACTTC. Protein sequence: CATTSGGASFQETQYF.

The J gene is TRBJ2-1, the V gene TRBV19, with a weak D call TRBD1 (5 bases). CDR3 length: 15 amino acids. In germline, CDR1 is LNHDA, CDR2 SQIVND (reference sequence). The germline V and J ends were trimmed by 0 bases and 6 bases, with 12 bases remaining between them. The CDR3 DNA sequence: TGTGCCAGTAGTATAGACAGGGCATCGCTCAATGAGCAGTTCTTC. Translated, it gives CASSIDRASLNEQFF. The complete variable domain, with remaining parts taken from reference TRBV19 and TRBJ2-1, reads DGGITQSPKYLFRKEGQNVTLSCEQNLNHDAMYWYRQDPGQGLRLIYYSQIVNDFQKGDIAEGYSVSREKKESFPLTVTSAQKNPTAFYLCASSIDRASLNEQFFGPGTRLTVL.

This rearrangement joins TRBV7-6 to TRBJ2-1; maybe TRBD2 (7 bases). Germline CDR1 reads SGHVS; CDR2 reads FNYEAQ. The CDR3 sequence is 15 residues long. V gave up 5 bases and J gave up 10 bases, with 21 bases separating them. The CDR3 nucleotides read TGTGCCAGCAGCGACCGTAGGGGGGAGGGCGGCGAGCAGTTCTTC. It codes for CASSDRRGEGGEQFF.

The DNA of the CDR3 is TGTGCCAGCAGCGTGTCAACTAACTATGGCTACACCTTC. It yields the protein CASSVSTNYGYTF. The chain couples TRBV9 to TRBJ1-2; the D is unclear. Deletions cut 2 bases from V and 0 bases from J, with 5 bases between. The length of the CDR3 is 13 residues. CDR1 is SGDLS, CDR2 YYNGEE, per germline. Drawing the rest from reference TRBV9 and TRBJ1-2, the complete variable domain is DSGVTQTPKHLITATGQRVTLRCSPRSGDLSVYWYQQSLDQGLQFLIQYYNGEERAKGNILERFSAQQFPDLHSELNLSSLELGDSALYFCASSVSTNYGYTFGSGTRLTVV.

The chain uses TRBV20-1 and TRBJ2-4, with 7 bases identical to TRBD1. V was pared by 3 bases and J by 6 bases, with 8 bases of the junction left unmatched. Per germline, CDR1 DFQATT and CDR2 SNEGSKA (reference sequence). The CDR3 loop spans 14 amino acids. CDR3 region: CSASKGAGRNIQYF. The CDR3, as DNA: TGCAGTGCTAGTAAGGGGGCAGGGAGAAACATTCAGTACTTC.

This sequence joins TRBV7-2 and TRBJ2-3; 8 nucleotides align to TRBD2. CDR3 size: 15 residues. After removal of 2 bases from V and 4 bases from J, the junction contained 5 bases not matched to a gene. CDR1 is SGHTA and CDR2 is FQGNSA in the germline V gene. CDR3 region: CASSLRAGDADTQYF. CDR3 in DNA: TGTGCCAGCAGCTTAAGAGCGGGAGACGCAGATACGCAGTATTTT.

The genes are TRBV7-8 and TRBJ1-6, with D maybe TRBD1 (5 bases). The V end was cut by 6 bases, the J end by 6 bases, with 18 bases between. The CDR3 loop spans 16 amino acids. Germline-derived CDR1 and CDR2 are SGHVS and FQNEAQ. The CDR3 DNA sequence: TGTGCCAGCAGGAATGGGGGAGGCTCTAGTAATTCACCCCTCCACTTT. Translation: CASRNGGGSSNSPLHF.

The chain carries TRBV2 and TRBJ1-1, with a tentative D call TRBD1 (6 bases). Germline loops: CDR1 SNHLY, CDR2 FYNNEI. V shed 3 bases and J shed 5 bases, with 16 bases lying between them. This CDR3 region has 15 residues. The CDR3 bases are TGTGCCAGCAGTGACGGACGGGGGGCGAGAACTGAAGCTTTCTTT. It yields the protein CASSDGRGARTEAFF.

The J gene is TRBJ2-2, the V gene TRBV9; 9 bases align to TRBD1. The germline V gene has CDR1 SGDLS and CDR2 YYNGEE. The CDR3 runs to 17 residues. The trim removed 3 bases at V and 6 bases at J, leaving 12 bases unmatched. The CDR3 protein is CASSGPAGTGSPGELFF. The CDR3, as DNA: TGTGCCAGCAGCGGCCCAGCCGGGACAGGGTCTCCCGGGGAGCTGTTTTTT. Full variable domain (rest looked up from reference TRBV9 and TRBJ2-2): DSGVTQTPKHLITATGQRVTLRCSPRSGDLSVYWYQQSLDQGLQFLIQYYNGEERAKGNILERFSAQQFPDLHSELNLSSLELGDSALYFCASSGPAGTGSPGELFFGEGSRLTVL.

The chain combines TRBV4-2 with TRBJ2-1; 9 nucleotides align to TRBD2. V gave up 0 bases and J gave up 1 base; unmatched junction bases: 1. CDR1 and CDR2 (germline): LGHNA, YNFKEQ. This CDR3 region has 16 residues. Here the CDR3 DNA reads TGTGCCAGCAGCCAAGACAGCGGGAGGTCCTACAATGAGCAGTTCTTC. Its protein is CASSQDSGRSYNEQFF.

This chain connects TRBV6-1 to TRBJ1-2; D gene uncertain. The CDR3 runs to 12 residues. Trimming left V 10 bases short and J 8 bases short, with 17 bases between. From germline, CDR1 is MNHNS and CDR2 SASEGT. Here the CDR3 reads CATLRRERGYTF. CDR3 nucleotides: TGTGCCACCCTGCGGAGGGAAAGGGGCTACACCTTC.

The rearrangement links TRBV11-2 to TRBJ2-5, with 8 bases lining up with TRBD2. V trimming: 4 bases; J trimming: 5 bases; junction bases outside the gene matches: 9. The CDR3 is 15 amino acids. Per germline, CDR1 SGHAT and CDR2 FQNNGV. Here the CDR3 DNA reads TGTGCCAGCAGCTACCTAGCGGGCCTCGGGGAGACCCAGTACTTC. It translates to CASSYLAGLGETQYF. The whole variable domain, remainder taken from reference TRBV11-2 and TRBJ2-5, is EAGVAQSPRYKIIEKRQSVAFWCNPISGHATLYWYQQILGQGPKLLIQFQNNGVVDDSQLPKDRFSAERLKGVDSTLKIQPAKLEDSAVYLCASSYLAGLGETQYFGPGTRLLVL.

The V gene is TRBV6-5, the J gene TRBJ2-3; possibly TRBD2 for D (6 bases). This CDR3 has 15 amino acids. The germline V and J ends were trimmed by 4 bases and 2 bases, with 13 bases remaining between them. From germline, CDR1 is MNHEY and CDR2 SVGAGI. CDR3 in DNA: TGTGCCAGCAGTTCGCGGGGAATCAACACAGATACGCAGTATTTT. This gives the protein CASSSRGINTDTQYF.